This entry features one T cell receptor (beta chain) sequence. Trimming removed 6 bases from V and 6 bases from J; junction bases left unmatched: 7. Germline V gene sequence: CDR1 MDHEN, CDR2 SYDVKM. This CDR3 contains 14 residues. The data are from a study of T cell repertoires in cytomegalovirus infection. Each CDR3 protein is one row after TCRdb ran MiXCR on the reads. The table includes hundreds of thousands of distinct CDR3 sequences, roughly 15% detected once. This chain uses TRBV28 with TRBJ1-4; 7 bases are a match to TRBD1. The source of this sequence is a human donor in good health (CMV status not recorded). Some clones in this sample may be carry-over from other donors' samples. Material for sequencing was PBMCs. The CDR3: CASSPTGSYEKLFF. CDR3 DNA: TGTGCCAGCAGCCCGACAGGGTCGTATGAAAAACTGTTTTTT.